The rows below give T cell receptor beta chains drawn from one sample of a study of HIV-infected patients and healthy controls. A single record per CDR3 protein comes from TCRdb applying MiXCR to the 5' RACE reads. Of about 5,000 distinct CDR3 sequences detected, about 8.2% appear once; the ten largest clones hold less than 20%. Sample: blood, taken before antiretroviral therapy. The receptors derive from an adult with HIV infection. Each CDR3 is given with its conserved first and last residue. The D gene is left open where the match is weak. The listing skips clone size in some rows; elsewhere it reads once, few, many or a size class.

d_gene	v_gene	abundance	j_gene	CDR3nt	CDR3aa
TRBD2	TRBV2	many	TRBJ2-2	TGTGCCAGCAGTGAAGCGAAACTAGCGGGAGGTTTCGTGGACACCGGGGAGCTGTTTTTT	CASSEAKLAGGFVDTGELFF
TRBD2	TRBV6-5	medium-sized	TRBJ2-1	TGTGCCAGCAGTTACTCAGGGCTAGCGGGGGGCACCTACTCCTACAATGAGCAGTTCTTC	CASSYSGLAGGTYSYNEQFF
NA	TRBV5-1	many	TRBJ1-2	TGCGCCAGCAGCTTGCAGGGGTCGGGTGATGGCTACACCTTC	CASSLQGSGDGYTF
NA	TRBV2	many	TRBJ1-1	TGTGCCAGCCGGGAGGCCATGAACACTGAAGCTTTCTTT	CASREAMNTEAFF
NA	TRBV19	many	TRBJ2-5	TGTGCCAGTGGAATTGGAGCGAGGAAAGAGACCCAGTACTTC	CASGIGARKETQYF
NA	TRBV12-3/TRBV12-4	many	TRBJ1-1	TGTGCCAGCAGAAGGACTGTGAACACTGAAGCTTTCTTT	CASRRTVNTEAFF
NA	TRBV20-1	medium-sized	TRBJ2-1	TGCAGTGCTAGAGAAGCGCCGACCGACTATGAGCAGTTCTTC	CSAREAPTDYEQFF
NA	TRBV20-1	medium-sized	TRBJ2-1	TGCAGTGCTAGAGATCCAGAGCAGTTCTTC	CSARDPEQFF
TRBD1	TRBV6-5	few	TRBJ1-6	TGTGCCAGCAGTTTGGGGCCCATCGGACAGGAGTATTCACCCCTCCACTTT	CASSLGPIGQEYSPLHF
NA	TRBV6-1	many	TRBJ1-2	TGTGCCAGCAGTTCGGGGGACGGTTTCATAGCTAACTATGGCTACACCTTC	CASSSGDGFIANYGYTF
TRBD2	TRBV7-8	many	TRBJ2-2	TGTGCCAGCAGCTTTTCCGAGGCCGCAGCGGGAGACACCGGGGAGCTGTTTTTT	CASSFSEAAAGDTGELFF
TRBD1	TRBV7-9	medium-sized	TRBJ1-6	TGTGCCAGCAGCTTAGGGGACAGGCAACGGATAGAGGTCTCACCCCTCCACTTT	CASSLGDRQRIEVSPLHF
NA	TRBV30	medium-sized	TRBJ2-5	TGTGCCTGGAGTGTAGGCTGGGCAGAGACCCAGTACTTC	CAWSVGWAETQYF
NA	TRBV5-1	medium-sized	TRBJ2-1	TGCGCCAGCAGCTTGGGTGGGACCCGCGAGGATGAGCAGTTCTTC	CASSLGGTREDEQFF
TRBD2	TRBV12-3/TRBV12-4	many	TRBJ2-7	TGTGCCAGCAGTTTGGGAGGCGGGAGGCACTTC	CASSLGGGRHF
NA	TRBV24-1	medium-sized	TRBJ2-1	TGTGCCACCAGTGTTGATTCCACCAATGAGCAGTTCTTC	CATSVDSTNEQFF
TRBD2	TRBV6-2/TRBV6-3	many	TRBJ2-2	TGTGCCAGCAGTTACCCCACGCGGGGGGCGAACACCGGGGAGCTGTTTTTT	CASSYPTRGANTGELFF
NA	TRBV2	medium-sized	TRBJ2-3	TGTGCCAGCAGATCCGGGCAGAGCACAGATACGCAGTATTTT	CASRSGQSTDTQYF
TRBD1	TRBV7-7	medium-sized	TRBJ2-3	TGTGCCAGCAGCTACGGACAGGCGGATACGCAGTATTTT	CASSYGQADTQYF
TRBD1	TRBV6-1	NA	TRBJ1-2	TGTGCCAGTCGGACAGGGAAGAACTATGGCTACACCTTC	CASRTGKNYGYTF
NA	TRBV12-3/TRBV12-4	medium-sized	TRBJ2-3	TGTGCCAGCAGTTTAGTGGGACCAAGCACAGATACGCAGTATTTT	CASSLVGPSTDTQYF
NA	TRBV12-3/TRBV12-4	many	TRBJ1-1	TGTGCCAGCAAGGTAGGGGTAGTCACTGAAGCTTTCTTT	CASKVGVVTEAFF
TRBD2	TRBV6-1	NA	TRBJ2-1	TGTGCCAGCAGTGAAGACGTCCTTCTGGGGGAGGGATACAATGAGCAGTTCTTC	CASSEDVLLGEGYNEQFF
NA	TRBV18	NA	TRBJ2-3	TGTGCCAGCTCACCTAACGGGAATTCCGGTGCAGATACGCAGTATTTT	CASSPNGNSGADTQYF
TRBD2	TRBV6-2/TRBV6-3	many	TRBJ2-1	TGTGCCAGCAGTTACTCCCCTAGCGGGGGGGCATCGATCTTC	CASSYSPSGGASIF
TRBD2	TRBV5-1	medium-sized	TRBJ2-3	TGCGCCAGCAGCTTGGTGGTAGCGGGAGGTGATACGCAGTATTTT	CASSLVVAGGDTQYF
NA	TRBV19	few	TRBJ2-6	TGTGCCAGTAGTATGGACTCTGGGGCCAACGTCCTGACTTTC	CASSMDSGANVLTF
TRBD1	TRBV5-1	medium-sized	TRBJ2-3	TGCGCCAGCACCTGGACAGGGTTTGGCACAGATACGCAGTATTTT	CASTWTGFGTDTQYF
NA	TRBV6-5	NA	TRBJ2-1	TGTGCCAGCAGTTACTTCGGTGAGCAGTTCTTC	CASSYFGEQFF
TRBD2	TRBV18	medium-sized	TRBJ2-1	TGTGCCAGCTCACCAGGTCCTAGACTAGCAGTCTCCAGTGAGCAGTTCTTC	CASSPGPRLAVSSEQFF
NA	TRBV19	NA	TRBJ1-1	TGTGCCAGTAGTATCCCCCAGGGAGCAGCTTTCTTT	CASSIPQGAAFF
NA	TRBV19	many	TRBJ2-2	TGTGCCAGTAGGAGCCGTGGGCGCACCGGGGAGCTGTTTTTT	CASRSRGRTGELFF
NA	TRBV7-3	many	TRBJ1-1	TGTGCCAGCAGCCCGGGGGCAGGGATGAACACTGAAGCTTTCTTT	CASSPGAGMNTEAFF
NA	TRBV4-2	many	TRBJ2-3	TGTGCCAGCAGCCAAGACCCGAAATCAGATACGCAGTATTTT	CASSQDPKSDTQYF
NA	TRBV5-1	medium-sized	TRBJ2-2	TGCGCCAGCAAACGAGAGGGCCTCGACGGGGAGCTGTTTTTT	CASKREGLDGELFF
NA	TRBV3-1	medium-sized	TRBJ2-5	TGTGCCAGCAGCCAAGGGGAGACCCAGTACTTC	CASSQGETQYF
NA	TRBV6-6	medium-sized	TRBJ2-3	TGTGCCAGCCCCCCCGAGCCCCACCTCACAGATACGCAGTATTTT	CASPPEPHLTDTQYF
NA	TRBV12-3/TRBV12-4	many	TRBJ2-2	TGTGCCAGCAGTTCTTTCGCCCTATACACCGGGGAGCTGTTTTTT	CASSSFALYTGELFF
NA	TRBV27	many	TRBJ1-1	TGTGCCAGCAGTCCCCTCCCCATAGTACAGATCATTGAAGCTTTCTTT	CASSPLPIVQIIEAFF
TRBD2	TRBV5-6	many	TRBJ2-3	TGTGCCAGCAGCCGCCTAGCGGGAGTTGGCACAGATACGCAGTATTTT	CASSRLAGVGTDTQYF
NA	TRBV15	NA	TRBJ1-5	TGTGCCACCAGCCTGTTCAGGGAAGGCAATCAGCCCCAGCATTTT	CATSLFREGNQPQHF
NA	TRBV5-1	many	TRBJ2-2	TGCGCCAGCAGCTTGGCCGCCGAAATCGGAAGCGGGGAGCTGTTTTTT	CASSLAAEIGSGELFF
TRBD2	TRBV5-1	many	TRBJ2-1	TGCGCCAGCAGCGGAACGCGGGGGGGCCCACCAGTTGAGCAGTTCTTC	CASSGTRGGPPVEQFF
NA	TRBV19	many	TRBJ1-1	TGTGCCAGTAGTATATCAGGGGCTACCGCTGAAGCTTTCTTT	CASSISGATAEAFF
NA	TRBV12-3/TRBV12-4	medium-sized	TRBJ1-1	TGTGCCAGCAGCCCGACAGGGAACACTGAAGCTTTCTTT	CASSPTGNTEAFF
NA	TRBV6-1	many	TRBJ2-2	TGTGCCAGCAGTGAGGCTAGGAACACCGGGGAGCTGTTTTTT	CASSEARNTGELFF
NA	TRBV30	many	TRBJ1-5	TGTGCCTGGAAAAAGGCGGACGGGGATAATCAGCCCCAGCATTTT	CAWKKADGDNQPQHF
NA	TRBV20-1	few	TRBJ1-5	TGCAGTGCTAACAATCAGCCCCAGCATTTT	CSANNQPQHF
NA	TRBV30	medium-sized	TRBJ2-4	TGTGCCTGGAGTCGAGGAGTAGAACGCATTCAGTACTTC	CAWSRGVERIQYF
TRBD1	TRBV7-3	medium-sized	TRBJ2-1	TGTGCCAGCAGCTTAGACAGGGGGTCCTACAATGAGCAGTTCTTC	CASSLDRGSYNEQFF
TRBD2	TRBV6-1	medium-sized	TRBJ2-1	TGTGCCAGCAAGATAGGGACTAGCGGGAACAATGAGCAGTTCTTC	CASKIGTSGNNEQFF
TRBD1	TRBV5-1	NA	TRBJ2-4	TGCGCCAGCAGCCCTGCGGACAGGCTGCCCAAAAACATTCAGTACTTC	CASSPADRLPKNIQYF